This TCR beta chain was observed in a study of memory CD4+ T cells and cytomegalovirus serostatus. Notes on the study in general: A US-trained random forest predicted CMV serostatus with median AUC approximately 0.9. Of 150 to 200 reported CMV TCRbeta sequences, some 70 were found in memory CD4+ repertoires. The CMV-associated TCR signature appears largely within the CD4+ memory repertoire.

Germline CDR1 LNHNV, CDR2 YYDKDF (reference sequence). The CDR3 spans 13 residues. Trimming pared 0 bases from V and 4 bases from J, leaving 6 bases between. Single viable CD3+CD4+CD8-CD45RO+ cells were sorted as the memory CD4+ T cells. Serostatus was set by detecting CMV pp150, pp28, p38, p52 IgG. TCRdb's copy holds only in-frame clones and misses some; the assay was immunoSEQ multiplex PCR. This table has over 35,000 clones, 60% to 80% appearing once. Details on this clone: Its antigen is undetermined.

The sequencing sample was made of memory CD4+ T cells from blood. The source of this sequence is an adult in good health and CMV-seronegative. The chain employs TRBV15 and TRBJ2-5; D remains ambiguous. Here the CDR3 reads CATSRDTAETQYF. DNA of the CDR3: TGTGCCACCAGCAGAGACACGGCAGAGACCCAGTACTTC.